This entry describes one T cell receptor beta chain. The germline CDR1 and CDR2 sequences are SGHAT and FQDESV (reference sequence). Trimming cost V 1 base and J 4 bases; bases outside gene matches: 6. CDR3 length: 16 residues. The data were obtained in a study of T cell changes during pregnancy in multiple sclerosis. The protocol was immunoSEQ multiplex PCR, while the TCRdb copy is restricted to in-frame clones and leaves out a portion. The sample shows 29,000 or so clones, about 88% of them seen only once. This TCR was sampled from a female donor with multiple sclerosis, enrolled in a pregnancy study. The rearrangement joins TRBV11-1 to TRBJ2-5; TRBD2 aligns across 10 bases. The sequencing here drew on CD8+ T cells from peripheral blood mononuclear cells, taken in the second trimester of pregnancy. The CDR3 DNA reads TGTGCCAGCAGCTTAGGACCTAGCGGGAGTGGAGAGACCCAGTACTTC. It encodes CASSLGPSGSGETQYF.